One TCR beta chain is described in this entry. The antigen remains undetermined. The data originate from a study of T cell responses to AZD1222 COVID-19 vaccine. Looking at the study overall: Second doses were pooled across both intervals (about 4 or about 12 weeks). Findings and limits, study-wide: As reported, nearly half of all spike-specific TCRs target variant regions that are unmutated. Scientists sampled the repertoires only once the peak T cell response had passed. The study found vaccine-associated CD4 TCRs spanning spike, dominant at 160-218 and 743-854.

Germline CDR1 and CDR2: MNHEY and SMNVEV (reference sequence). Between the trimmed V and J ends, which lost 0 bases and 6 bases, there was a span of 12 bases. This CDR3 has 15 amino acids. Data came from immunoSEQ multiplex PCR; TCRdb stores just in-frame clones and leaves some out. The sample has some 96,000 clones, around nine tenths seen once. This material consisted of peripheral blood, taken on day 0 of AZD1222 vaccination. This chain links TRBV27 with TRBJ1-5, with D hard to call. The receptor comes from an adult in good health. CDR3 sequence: CASSLSSGFSQPQHF. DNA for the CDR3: TGTGCCAGCAGTTTATCATCGGGGTTCAGTCAGCCCCAGCATTTT.